The 12 T cell receptor beta chains below come from one sample, sequenced in a study of cytomegalovirus exposure and HLA in healthy donors listed by TCRdb under 2017. Receptors were amplified or captured by the immunoSEQ multiplex PCR assay. A mixture of 60 forward primers for TCR Vbeta segments and 13 reverse primers for TCR Jbeta segments was used in the multiplex PCR. Here the immuneACCESS table is served through TCRdb, limited to in-frame sequences with V and J called. Missing clones are a known gap in these copies; in checked studies unresolved V genes cover under half, and the rest lacks a known reason. The sample table lists roughly 140,000 clones, around 80% of them with a count of one. Of the sample, under 7.5% is held by the ten largest clones. The sample comprised PBMCs. The receptors were sampled from a man aged 40-49 years in good health and CMV-seropositive.

This chain joins TRBV7-2 and TRBJ2-7; tentative D call: TRBD1 (6 bases). CDR1 and CDR2 (germline): SGHTA, FQGNSA. V was cut by 3 bases and J by 4 bases, with 13 bases left in between. The CDR3 consists of 14 residues. For the CDR3, the DNA is TGTGCCAGCAGCTTCGGTGCAGGGGCGTACGAGCAGTACTTC. It translates to CASSFGAGAYEQYF.

The V and J genes are TRBV10-2 and TRBJ2-2; no clear D gene. The CDR3 length is 12 residues. Germline CDR1 WSHSY, CDR2 SAAADI. Trimming removed 7 bases at V and 4 bases at J, with 7 bases between. The CDR3 DNA reads as TGCGCCAGCAAGCCGGGCACCGGGGAGCTGTTTTTT. Protein sequence: CASKPGTGELFF.

This sequence joins TRBV6-1 and TRBJ1-4, with 9 bases fitting TRBD1. Losses at the gene ends were 3 bases for V and 4 bases for J; bases not matched to a gene: 3. This CDR3 contains 15 residues. Per the germline V gene, CDR1 is MNHNS and CDR2 is SASEGT. In nucleotides, the CDR3 is TGTGCCAGCAGTGACCTGACAGGGGGTAATGAAAAACTGTTTTTT. Translation: CASSDLTGGNEKLFF.

The chain uses TRBV2 and TRBJ1-2; D is possibly TRBD1 (5 bases). Germline-derived CDR1 and CDR2 are SNHLY and FYNNEI. The CDR3 loop spans 19 amino acids. With 2 bases removed from V and 0 bases from J, the gap between germline ends came to 22 bases. Here the CDR3 DNA reads TGTGCCAGCAGTGAAACTATGCGGGGACGGATCTCTCCTAACTATGGCTACACCTTC. It translates to CASSETMRGRISPNYGYTF. Full variable domain (missing parts from reference TRBV2 and TRBJ1-2): EPEVTQTPSHQVTQMGQEVILRCVPISNHLYFYWYRQILGQKVEFLVSFYNNEISEKSEIFDDQFSVERPDGSNFTLKIRSTKLEDSAMYFCASSETMRGRISPNYGYTFGSGTRLTVV.

The V gene is TRBV6-5, the J gene TRBJ2-1; 7 bases fit TRBD1. V gave up 7 bases and J gave up 8 bases; unmatched junction bases: 11. Germline V gene data show CDR1 as MNHEY and CDR2 as SVGAGI. The length of the CDR3 is 14 residues. CDR3: CASNPDRSSHEQFF. Written as DNA, the CDR3 is TGTGCCAGCAATCCGGACAGGTCCTCACATGAGCAGTTCTTC.

The genes are TRBV9 and TRBJ2-7, with D unclear. Trimming removed 4 bases from V and 0 bases from J, with 5 bases in between. This CDR3 has 12 amino acids. Germline V gene data show CDR1 as SGDLS and CDR2 as YYNGEE. For the CDR3, the DNA is TGTGCCAGCAGCCTCAGCTCCTACGAGCAGTACTTC. It yields the protein CASSLSSYEQYF. The full variable domain, its missing parts supplied by reference TRBV9 and TRBJ2-7, is DSGVTQTPKHLITATGQRVTLRCSPRSGDLSVYWYQQSLDQGLQFLIQYYNGEERAKGNILERFSAQQFPDLHSELNLSSLELGDSALYFCASSLSSYEQYFGPGTRLTVT.

This chain connects TRBV5-1 to TRBJ2-1, with a tentative D call TRBD1 (6 bases). The CDR3 extends over 15 amino acids. CDR1 SGHRS and CDR2 YFSETQ come from the germline V gene. V was cut by 4 bases and J by 0 bases, with 11 bases left in between. In nucleotides, the CDR3 is TGCGCCAGCAGCCCTAGGACAGACTCCTACAATGAGCAGTTCTTC. Its protein product is CASSPRTDSYNEQFF. Based on the CDR3 plus reference TRBV5-1 and TRBJ2-1, the full variable domain is KAGVTQTPRYLIKTRGQQVTLSCSPISGHRSVSWYQQTPGQGLQFLFEYFSETQRNKGNFPGRFSGRQFSNSRSEMNVSTLELGDSALYLCASSPRTDSYNEQFFGPGTRLTVL.

The CDR3 nucleotides are TGCGCCAGCAGCCCCCGGAGCCTTAACACTGAAGCTTTCTTT. This sequence encodes CASSPRSLNTEAFF. This chain uses TRBV5-1 with TRBJ1-1; D uncertain. Germline CDR1 reads SGHRS; CDR2 reads YFSETQ. The CDR3 runs 14 residues. V was shortened by 4 bases and J by 2 bases, with 12 bases between the two germline ends.

This clone appeared once. This sequence joins TRBV29-1 and TRBJ1-2; D is perhaps TRBD1 (5 bases). Trimming left V 0 bases short and J 8 bases short, with 16 bases between. The germline V gene encodes CDR1 SQVTM and CDR2 ANQGSEA. The CDR3 extends over 14 amino acids. DNA of the CDR3: TGCAGCGTTGAAGACCAGCAGGGCCTGCGAGGCTACACCTTC. It specifies CSVEDQQGLRGYTF.

This clone was observed a few times. CDR3 DNA sequence: TGTGCCAGCAGCTTAGACCCCTACAGGGAGGGGACCGGGGAGCTGTTTTTT. Amino acid sequence: CASSLDPYREGTGELFF. V gene TRBV13 combines with J gene TRBJ2-2, with a weak D call TRBD2 (7 bases). Germline V gene lookup returns CDR1 PRHDT and CDR2 FYEKMQ (reference sequence). V was shortened by 1 base and J by 5 bases, with 17 bases between the two germline ends. The CDR3 is made up of 17 amino acids.

The chain carries TRBV5-1 and TRBJ2-2, with TRBD2 matching 8 bases. Germline V gives CDR1 SGHRS, CDR2 YFSETQ. The CDR3 is 15 amino acids. V was clipped by 2 bases and J by 4 bases; unmatched bases: 4. CDR3 amino acids: CASSLTSGSTGELFF. The CDR3 DNA reads TGCGCCAGCAGCTTAACTAGCGGCTCCACCGGGGAGCTGTTTTTT.

The V and J genes are TRBV29-1 and TRBJ2-3, with a possible D match to TRBD2 (6 bases). Germline values: CDR1 SQVTM, CDR2 ANQGSEA. Trimming took 3 bases from V and 3 from J, leaving 13 bases between them. The CDR3 runs to 14 residues. CDR3 protein: CSVESGLFTDTQYF. In DNA, the CDR3 is TGCAGCGTTGAGTCTGGACTATTTACAGATACGCAGTATTTT.